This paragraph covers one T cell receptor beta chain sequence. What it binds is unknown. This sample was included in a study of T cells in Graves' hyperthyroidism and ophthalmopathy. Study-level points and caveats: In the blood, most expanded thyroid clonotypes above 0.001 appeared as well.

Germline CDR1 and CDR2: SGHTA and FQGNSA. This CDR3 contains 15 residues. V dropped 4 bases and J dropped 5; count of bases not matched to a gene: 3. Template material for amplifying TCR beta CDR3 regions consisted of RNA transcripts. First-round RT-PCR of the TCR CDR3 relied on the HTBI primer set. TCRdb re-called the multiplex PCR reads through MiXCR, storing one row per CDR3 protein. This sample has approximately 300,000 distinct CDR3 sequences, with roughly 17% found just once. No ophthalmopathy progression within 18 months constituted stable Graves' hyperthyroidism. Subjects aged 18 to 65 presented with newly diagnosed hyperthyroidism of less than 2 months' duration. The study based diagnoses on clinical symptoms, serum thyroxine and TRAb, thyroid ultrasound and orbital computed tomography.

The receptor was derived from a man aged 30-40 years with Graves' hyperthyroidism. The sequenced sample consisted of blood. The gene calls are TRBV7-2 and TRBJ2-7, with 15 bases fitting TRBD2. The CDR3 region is CASSSGTSGRHEQYF. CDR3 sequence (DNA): TGTGCCAGCAGCTCCGGGACTAGCGGGAGGCACGAGCAGTACTTC.